The source of this T cell receptor beta chain is a study of blood T cell repertoires in COVID-19. Study-level background: Samples came from the United States, Italy and Spain, spanning acute and convalescent COVID-19. T cells, B-cell-depleted T cells, or PBMCs provided the cDNA or gDNA that served as material.

In the authors' methods: Counts of nucleated cells, estimated from reference gene primer amplification, were obtained. Produced via immunoSEQ multiplex PCR; TCRdb's table is partial and in-frame only. V, J and clone size are taken as reported in that table, and D and trimming were inferred from the DNA itself. The sample contains 130,000 or so clones, approximately 81% of which appear only once. The ends were cut back, 3 bases at V and 3 bases at J, with 8 bases in the middle. The CDR3 spans 14 residues. From germline, CDR1 is MNHEY and CDR2 SMNVEV (reference sequence). The specimen was peripheral blood. The V call is TRBV27, the J call TRBJ1-4; D remains ambiguous. The receptor was isolated from a man aged 55 to 69 with acute or convalescent COVID-19. The CDR3 nucleotides read TGTGCCAGCAGTTTTGGGCAGTCTAATGAAAAACTGTTTTTT. Protein sequence: CASSFGQSNEKLFF.